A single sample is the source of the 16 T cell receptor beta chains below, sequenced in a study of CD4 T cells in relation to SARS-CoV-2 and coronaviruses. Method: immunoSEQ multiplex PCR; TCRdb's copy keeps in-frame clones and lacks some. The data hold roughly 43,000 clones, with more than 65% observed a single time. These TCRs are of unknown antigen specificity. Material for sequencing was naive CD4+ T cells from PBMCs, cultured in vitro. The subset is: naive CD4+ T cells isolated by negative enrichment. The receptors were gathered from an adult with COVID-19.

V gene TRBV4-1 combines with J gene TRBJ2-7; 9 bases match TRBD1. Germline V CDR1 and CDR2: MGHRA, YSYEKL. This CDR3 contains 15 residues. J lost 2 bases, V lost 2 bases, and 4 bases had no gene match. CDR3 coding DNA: TGCGCCAGCAGCCAACCGGGACAGGGAACCTACGAGCAGTACTTC. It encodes CASSQPGQGTYEQYF.

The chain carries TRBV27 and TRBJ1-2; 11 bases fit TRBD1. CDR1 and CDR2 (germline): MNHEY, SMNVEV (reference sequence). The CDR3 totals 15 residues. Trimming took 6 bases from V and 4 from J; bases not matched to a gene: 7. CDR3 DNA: TGTGCCAGCAGCTACCGGGACAGGGGGGCCTATGGCTACACCTTC. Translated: CASSYRDRGAYGYTF.

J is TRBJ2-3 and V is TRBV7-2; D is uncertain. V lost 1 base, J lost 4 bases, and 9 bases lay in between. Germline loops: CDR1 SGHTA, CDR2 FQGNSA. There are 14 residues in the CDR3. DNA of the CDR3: TGTGCCAGCAGCTTAGTGCTAAGCCCAGATACGCAGTATTTT. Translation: CASSLVLSPDTQYF. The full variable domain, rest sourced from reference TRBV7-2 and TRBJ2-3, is GAGVSQSPSNKVTEKGKDVELRCDPISGHTALYWYRQSLGQGLEFLIYFQGNSAPDKSGLPSDRFSAERTGGSVSTLTIQRTQQEDSAVYLCASSLVLSPDTQYFGPGTRLTVL.

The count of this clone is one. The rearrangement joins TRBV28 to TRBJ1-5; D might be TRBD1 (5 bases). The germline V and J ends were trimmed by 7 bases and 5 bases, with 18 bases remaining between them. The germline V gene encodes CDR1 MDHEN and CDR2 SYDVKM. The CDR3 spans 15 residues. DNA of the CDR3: TGTGCCAGCACCGCCCTATCACCGGGGGATCAGCCCCAGCATTTT. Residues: CASTALSPGDQPQHF.

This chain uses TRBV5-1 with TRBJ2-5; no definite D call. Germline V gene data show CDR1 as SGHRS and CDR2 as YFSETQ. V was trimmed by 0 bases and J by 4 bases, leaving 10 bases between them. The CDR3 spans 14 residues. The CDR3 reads CASSLGGSRETQYF. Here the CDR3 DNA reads TGCGCCAGCAGCTTGGGAGGTAGCAGAGAGACCCAGTACTTC.

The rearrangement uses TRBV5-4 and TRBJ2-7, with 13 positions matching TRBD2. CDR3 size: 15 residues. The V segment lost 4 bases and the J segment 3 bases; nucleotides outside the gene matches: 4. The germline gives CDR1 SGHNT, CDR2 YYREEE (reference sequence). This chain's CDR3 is CASSRTSGSVYEQYF. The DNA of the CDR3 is TGTGCCAGCAGCAGGACTAGCGGGAGTGTCTACGAGCAGTACTTC.

The CDR3 region has the DNA TGTGCCAGCAGCAAAGTTAGAGCCGTACAAGAGACCCAGTACTTC. Protein: CASSKVRAVQETQYF. V is TRBV21-1 and J is TRBJ2-5; the DNA was not compared with TRBD2, the D call given in the table. TRBV21-1 is a pseudogene. This CDR3 is 15 amino acids long.

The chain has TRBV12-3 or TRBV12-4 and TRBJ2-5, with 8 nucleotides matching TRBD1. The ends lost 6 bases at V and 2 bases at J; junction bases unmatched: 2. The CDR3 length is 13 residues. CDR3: CASRGQVQETQYF. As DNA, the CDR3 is TGTGCCAGCAGGGGACAGGTACAAGAGACCCAGTACTTC.

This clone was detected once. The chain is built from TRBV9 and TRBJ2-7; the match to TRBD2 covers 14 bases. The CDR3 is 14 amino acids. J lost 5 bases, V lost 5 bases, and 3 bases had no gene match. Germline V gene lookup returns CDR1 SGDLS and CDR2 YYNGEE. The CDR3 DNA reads TGTGCCAGCAGTAGACTAGCGGGAGGGGACGAGCAGTACTTC. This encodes CASSRLAGGDEQYF.

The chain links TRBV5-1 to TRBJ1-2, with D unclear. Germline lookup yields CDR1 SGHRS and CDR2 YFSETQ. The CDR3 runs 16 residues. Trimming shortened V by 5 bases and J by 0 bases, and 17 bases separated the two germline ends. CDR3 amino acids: CASSLISEAANYGYTF. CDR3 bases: TGCGCCAGCAGTCTAATCTCAGAGGCTGCTAACTATGGCTACACCTTC.

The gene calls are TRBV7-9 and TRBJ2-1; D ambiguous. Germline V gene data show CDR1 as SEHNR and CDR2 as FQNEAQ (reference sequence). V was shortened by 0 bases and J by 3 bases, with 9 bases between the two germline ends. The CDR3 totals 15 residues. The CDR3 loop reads CASSLAGSYYNEQFF. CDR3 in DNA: TGTGCCAGCAGCTTAGCAGGTAGTTACTACAATGAGCAGTTCTTC.

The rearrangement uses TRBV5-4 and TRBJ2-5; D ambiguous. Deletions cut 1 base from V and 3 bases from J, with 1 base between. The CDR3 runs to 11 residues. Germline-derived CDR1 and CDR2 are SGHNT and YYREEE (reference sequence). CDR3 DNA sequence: TGTGCCAGCAGCTTGAAAGAGACCCAGTACTTC. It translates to CASSLKETQYF.

This chain's CDR3 is CASTEGQGVTDTQYF. The CDR3 nucleotides read TGTGCCAGCACCGAGGGACAGGGGGTTACAGATACGCAGTATTTT. V usage is TRBV6-5 and J usage is TRBJ2-3; the match to TRBD1 covers 11 bases. Germline V gene data show CDR1 as MNHEY and CDR2 as SVGAGI. The trim removed 7 bases at V and 3 bases at J, leaving 6 bases unmatched. The CDR3 extends over 15 amino acids.

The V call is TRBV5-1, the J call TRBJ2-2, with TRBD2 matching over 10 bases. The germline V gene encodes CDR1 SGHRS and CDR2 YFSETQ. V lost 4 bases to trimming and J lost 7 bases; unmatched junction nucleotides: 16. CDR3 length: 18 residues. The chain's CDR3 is CASSPSFSGRTIGGELFF. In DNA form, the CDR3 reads TGCGCCAGCAGCCCGTCCTTTAGCGGGAGGACCATTGGCGGGGAGCTGTTTTTT. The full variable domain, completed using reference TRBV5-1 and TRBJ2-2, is KAGVTQTPRYLIKTRGQQVTLSCSPISGHRSVSWYQQTPGQGLQFLFEYFSETQRNKGNFPGRFSGRQFSNSRSEMNVSTLELGDSALYLCASSPSFSGRTIGGELFFGEGSRLTVL.

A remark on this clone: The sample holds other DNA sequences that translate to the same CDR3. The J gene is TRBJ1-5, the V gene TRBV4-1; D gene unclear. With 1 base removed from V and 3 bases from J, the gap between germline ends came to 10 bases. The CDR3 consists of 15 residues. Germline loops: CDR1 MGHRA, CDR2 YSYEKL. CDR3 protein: CASSQVPGSNQPQHF. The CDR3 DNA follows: TGCGCCAGCAGCCAAGTCCCCGGGTCCAATCAGCCCCAGCATTTT.

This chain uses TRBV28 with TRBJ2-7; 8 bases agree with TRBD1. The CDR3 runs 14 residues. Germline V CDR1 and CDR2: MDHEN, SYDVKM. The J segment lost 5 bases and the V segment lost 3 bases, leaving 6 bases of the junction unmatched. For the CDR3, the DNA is TGTGCCAGCAGTTTGTGGCAGGGGGCCCACGAGCAGTACTTC. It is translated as CASSLWQGAHEQYF.